This T cell receptor (beta chain) was found in a study of shared clonotypes between healthy human individuals. CDR1 and CDR2 (germline): SGHAT, FQNNGV. The CDR3 has 13 amino acids. Between the trimmed V and J ends, which lost 3 bases and 2 bases, there was a span of 8 bases. The DNA input per sorted-subset replicate PCR was 200 to 250 ng, corresponding to 30,000 or so T cell genomes. The protocol was immunoSEQ multiplex PCR, while the TCRdb copy is restricted to in-frame clones and leaves out a portion. The sample includes 950,000 to 1,100,000 clones, 65% to 75% seen only once; the top ten take approximately 1.5%. Study-wide results and caveats: The study found about 5.1% of naive CD4 clonotypes shared across several donors.

Remarks on this clone: The target antigen is unknown. This sample includes further DNA sequences coding for the same CDR3.

The rearrangement links TRBV11-2 to TRBJ2-7; D is unclear. This TCR came from a man aged 18 to 30 in good health. Sequencing input: memory CD4+ T cells sorted from blood. Subset indicated: CD45RA-negative fraction. The CDR3 nucleotides read TGTGCCAGCAGCTTGGACCGTCCCTACGAGCAGTACTTC. Translation: CASSLDRPYEQYF.